A single sample gave rise to the 25 T cell receptor beta chains below, sequenced in a study of T cell responses to AZD1222 COVID-19 vaccine (dated by TCRdb to about 2021). Sample time point, as interpreted from the label and publication: about 28 days (+/-7) after the second vaccine dose. Library preparation used the immunoSEQ multiplex PCR assay. Entries here come from immuneACCESS through TCRdb and include only in-frame sequences with V and J called. Some clones fail to appear in such tables; in the studies checked, an unresolved V gene covers under half of the shortfall, and the cause of the remainder is unknown. A total of some 100,000 clones appear in this sample, more than 70% of them only once. Of the sample, approximately 3.4% is held by the ten largest clones. The sequences come from peripheral blood, collected 28 days after the second AZD1222 dose. The receptors here all came from an adult who received the AZD1222 COVID-19 vaccine.

The chain combines TRBV27 with TRBJ1-2, with D possibly being TRBD1 (5 bases). CDR3 length: 17 amino acids. V shed 5 bases and J shed 5 bases, with 24 bases lying between them. CDR1 and CDR2 from the germline V gene are MNHEY and SMNVEV (reference sequence). In DNA, the CDR3 is TGTGCCAGCAGTCCTGGGACGGAGAGGGTCAACCTTTATGGCTACACCTTC. Translated: CASSPGTERVNLYGYTF.

V is TRBV19 and J is TRBJ2-7, with D perhaps being TRBD1 or TRBD2 (5 bases each). This CDR3 contains 15 residues. Deletions cut 8 bases from V and 3 bases from J, with 20 bases between. Per the germline V gene, CDR1 is LNHDA and CDR2 is SQIVND (reference sequence). The CDR3 DNA is TGTGCCAGTTCCCCCTTTGGGACCAGTGGCTACGAGCAGTACTTC. Its translation: CASSPFGTSGYEQYF. Full variable domain (remainder filled in from reference TRBV19 and TRBJ2-7): DGGITQSPKYLFRKEGQNVTLSCEQNLNHDAMYWYRQDPGQGLRLIYYSQIVNDFQKGDIAEGYSVSREKKESFPLTVTSAQKNPTAFYLCASSPFGTSGYEQYFGPGTRLTVT.

The CDR3 DNA reads TGTGCCTGGAGTGTAGGGGGCTCCTACAATGAGCAGTTCTTC. This codes for CAWSVGGSYNEQFF. The V and J genes are TRBV30 and TRBJ2-1; D is possibly TRBD1 (6 bases). The length of the CDR3 is 14 residues. Trimming shortened V by 0 bases and J by 0 bases, and 6 bases separated the two germline ends. Germline V CDR1 and CDR2: GTSNPN, SVGIG (reference sequence). Supplemented by reference TRBV30 and TRBJ2-1, the full variable domain reads SQTIHQWPATLVQPVGSPLSLECTVEGTSNPNLYWYRQAAGRGLQLLFYSVGIGQISSEVPQNLSASRPQDRQFILSSKKLLLSDSGFYLCAWSVGGSYNEQFFGPGTRLTVL.

The V and J genes are TRBV6-5 and TRBJ1-6; unclear D gene. The CDR3 contains 14 residues. V was shortened by 2 bases and J by 10 bases, with 12 bases between the two germline ends. The germline V gene has CDR1 MNHEY and CDR2 SVGAGI. CDR3 sequence: CASSYRRSSSPLHF. Written as DNA, the CDR3 is TGTGCCAGCAGTTACAGGCGGTCCAGCTCACCCCTCCACTTT.

The chain recombines TRBV5-1 with TRBJ1-2, with TRBD1 matching over 7 bases. The CDR3 has 14 residues. Per germline, CDR1 SGHRS and CDR2 YFSETQ. J was trimmed by 7 bases and V by 1 base; bases with no gene match: 7. For the CDR3, the DNA is TGCGCCAGCAGCTTGTTCGACAGGGATGGTGGCTACACCTTC. Encoded protein: CASSLFDRDGGYTF.

V and J are TRBV6-2 or TRBV6-3 and TRBJ2-5; 10 bases fit TRBD2. CDR1 and CDR2 (germline): MNHEY, SVGEGT. Germline trimming cut 4 bases from V and 2 bases from J; bases unmatched to any gene: 4. This CDR3 region has 15 residues. This CDR3 reads CASSSGTSDQETQYF. CDR3 DNA sequence: TGTGCCAGCAGTTCCGGGACTAGCGATCAAGAGACCCAGTACTTC.

V and J are TRBV15 and TRBJ1-4; no definite D call. The germline CDR1 and CDR2 sequences are LNHNV and YYDKDF (reference sequence). Trimming shortened V by 9 bases and J by 3 bases, and 8 bases separated the two germline ends. The CDR3 is made up of 12 amino acids. The CDR3 sequence: CATQRANEKLFF. For the CDR3, the DNA is TGTGCCACTCAGCGGGCTAATGAAAAACTGTTTTTT.

The gene calls are TRBV27 and TRBJ1-5, with 8 bases lining up with TRBD1. Germline V gene sequence: CDR1 MNHEY, CDR2 SMNVEV (reference sequence). After removal of 7 bases from V and 4 bases from J, the junction contained 6 bases not matched to a gene. CDR3 length equals 14 residues. CDR3 region: CASNRQGSNQPQHF. The CDR3 DNA reads TGTGCCAGCAACAGACAGGGGAGTAATCAGCCCCAGCATTTT.

The chain couples TRBV2 to TRBJ1-2; 7 positions match TRBD1. J gave up 3 bases and V 10 bases, and 2 bases lay outside the gene matches. Germline V CDR1 and CDR2: SNHLY, FYNNEI. The CDR3 loop spans 11 amino acids. CDR3 sequence reads: CAIGQDYGYTF. CDR3 sequence (DNA): TGTGCCATTGGACAGGACTATGGCTACACCTTC.

The rearrangement links TRBV11-2 to TRBJ2-5; TRBD2 might be the D (5 bases). The V gene lost 1 base and the J gene lost 5 bases, with 11 bases spanning the gap. This CDR3 is 14 amino acids long. Germline values: CDR1 SGHAT, CDR2 FQNNGV. The CDR3 is CASSLVGPGETQYF. The CDR3 DNA follows: TGTGCCAGCAGCTTAGTTGGGCCGGGGGAGACCCAGTACTTC.

This clone has a handful of counts. This chain connects TRBV5-1 to TRBJ1-3; D not certain. Germline CDR1 SGHRS, CDR2 YFSETQ. The CDR3 loop spans 14 amino acids. The ends were cut back, 0 bases at V and 4 bases at J, with 8 bases in the middle. CDR3 DNA: TGCGCCAGCAGCTTGGAGCAAGCCGGAAACACCATATATTTT. It specifies CASSLEQAGNTIYF. Using reference TRBV5-1 and TRBJ1-3 for the parts outside the CDR3, the full variable domain is KAGVTQTPRYLIKTRGQQVTLSCSPISGHRSVSWYQQTPGQGLQFLFEYFSETQRNKGNFPGRFSGRQFSNSRSEMNVSTLELGDSALYLCASSLEQAGNTIYFGEGSWLTVV.

The gene calls are TRBV2 and TRBJ2-7; no reliable D call. Trimming stripped 11 bases from V and 2 bases from J, with 19 bases between. The CDR3 extends over 14 amino acids. Germline CDR1 and CDR2: SNHLY and FYNNEI. This chain's CDR3 is CAGARDQVTYEQYF. CDR3 nucleotide sequence: TGTGCCGGTGCTAGGGATCAAGTTACCTACGAGCAGTACTTC.

The V call is TRBV9, the J call TRBJ1-1; unclear D gene. V was trimmed by 2 bases and J by 3 bases, leaving 17 bases between them. This CDR3 contains 16 residues. Germline V gene lookup returns CDR1 SGDLS and CDR2 YYNGEE. The CDR3 DNA reads as TGTGCCAGCAGCGTGATGGCATCCAGAGGCGACACTGAAGCTTTCTTT. Its protein is CASSVMASRGDTEAFF.

CDR3 protein: CAWRTPGGIAGYEQYF. CDR3 in DNA: TGTGCCTGGAGGACCCCAGGGGGAATTGCTGGCTACGAGCAGTACTTC. The chain joins TRBV30 to TRBJ2-7, with 7 bases aligning to TRBD1. Germline V gene data show CDR1 as GTSNPN and CDR2 as SVGIG (reference sequence). V was clipped by 3 bases and J by 3 bases; unmatched bases: 14. The CDR3 sequence is 16 residues long.

V gene TRBV19 combines with J gene TRBJ1-1; possible D gene TRBD1, 6 bases. The CDR3 extends over 15 amino acids. The ends were cut back, 3 bases at V and 0 bases at J, with 11 bases in the middle. The germline gives CDR1 LNHDA, CDR2 SQIVND (reference sequence). The CDR3, as DNA: TGTGCCAGTAGTATTCGGGCAGGGGTGAACACTGAAGCTTTCTTT. As protein: CASSIRAGVNTEAFF.

The chain employs TRBV10-3 and TRBJ1-1; TRBD1 might be the D (6 bases). Germline loops: CDR1 ENHRY, CDR2 SYGVKD. The CDR3 covers 14 residues. Trimming shortened V by 8 bases and J by 4 bases, and 17 bases separated the two germline ends. The CDR3 nucleotides are TGTGCCATCGGAGGACACGGGGGCGGCACTGAAGCTTTCTTT. This encodes CAIGGHGGGTEAFF.

The chain uses TRBV5-4 and TRBJ1-2; tentative D call: TRBD1 (5 bases). Germline values: CDR1 SGHNT, CDR2 YYREEE (reference sequence). The CDR3 has 15 residues. V lost 3 bases and J lost 6, with 18 bases in between. The CDR3 region has the DNA TGTGCCAGCAGCTCCTATTCGACAGCCCTGGATGGCTACACCTTC. This sequence encodes CASSSYSTALDGYTF.

This clone was observed a few times. The chain's CDR3 is CASWGASGTYEQYF. CDR3 nucleotide sequence: TGTGCCAGCTGGGGGGCTAGCGGGACCTACGAGCAGTACTTC. The V gene is TRBV27, the J gene TRBJ2-7; 9 nucleotides agree with TRBD2. V lost 8 bases and J lost 2; bases outside the gene matches: 7. The CDR3 contains 14 residues. The V gene's germline CDR1 is MNHEY and CDR2 SMNVEV (reference sequence).

This chain connects TRBV9 to TRBJ2-1; 8 bases map to TRBD1. After removal of 3 bases from V and 4 bases from J, the junction contained 6 bases not matched to a gene. CDR1 and CDR2 from the germline V gene are SGDLS and YYNGEE. The CDR3 loop spans 15 amino acids. CDR3 nucleotides: TGTGCCAGCAGCGCCCGGACAGGGAATTACAATGAGCAGTTCTTC. It encodes CASSARTGNYNEQFF.

The chain joins TRBV19 to TRBJ1-5; no firm D call. The V gene's germline CDR1 is LNHDA and CDR2 SQIVND (reference sequence). This CDR3 spans 15 amino acids. Trimming took off 1 base at V and 0 bases at J, with 7 bases between the two ends. The CDR3 is CASSIVRYSNQPQHF. In DNA form, the CDR3 reads TGTGCCAGTAGTATAGTCAGGTATAGCAATCAGCCCCAGCATTTT.

This clone has just a few counts. The chain carries TRBV15 and TRBJ1-1; D is possibly TRBD1 (5 bases). V was trimmed by 0 bases and J by 9 bases, leaving 8 bases between them. CDR3 length equals 12 residues. Per germline, CDR1 LNHNV and CDR2 YYDKDF (reference sequence). DNA for the CDR3: TGTGCCACCAGCAGAGAGGGGGGGAAAGCTTTCTTT. Translated: CATSREGGKAFF.

This chain joins TRBV7-3 and TRBJ1-4; weak D call: TRBD1 (6 bases). The CDR3 is 15 residues long. Germline assignment: CDR1 SGHTA and CDR2 FQGTGA. The V and J ends lost 4 bases and 7 bases respectively, with 16 bases between them. CDR3 protein: CASSSQGVAGEKLFF. For the CDR3, the DNA is TGTGCCAGCAGCTCACAGGGCGTTGCGGGTGAAAAACTGTTTTTT.

This clone was detected once. This sequence joins TRBV9 and TRBJ2-6, with D unclear. Looked up from germline, CDR1 is SGDLS and CDR2 is YYNGEE. The ends were cut back, 3 bases at V and 0 bases at J, with 10 bases in the middle. This CDR3 contains 16 residues. This chain's CDR3 is CASSAVGYSGANVLTF. CDR3 DNA sequence: TGTGCCAGCAGCGCCGTAGGGTACTCTGGGGCCAACGTCCTGACTTTC. Full variable domain (remainder filled in from reference TRBV9 and TRBJ2-6): DSGVTQTPKHLITATGQRVTLRCSPRSGDLSVYWYQQSLDQGLQFLIQYYNGEERAKGNILERFSAQQFPDLHSELNLSSLELGDSALYFCASSAVGYSGANVLTFGAGSRLTVL.

The chain has TRBV7-9 and TRBJ1-4, with D unclear. CDR3 length equals 12 residues. Germline lookup yields CDR1 SEHNR and CDR2 FQNEAQ (reference sequence). V was clipped by 2 bases and J by 6 bases, with 4 bases between them. The CDR3: CASSLMDEKLFF. The CDR3 coding sequence is TGTGCCAGCAGCTTAATGGATGAAAAACTGTTTTTT.

This sequence joins TRBV5-5 and TRBJ1-5; D is possibly TRBD1 (5 bases). With 4 bases removed from V and 6 bases from J, the gap between germline ends came to 14 bases. The CDR3 extends over 14 amino acids. CDR1 SGHKS and CDR2 YYEKEE come from the germline V gene (reference sequence). This chain's CDR3 is CASSATRGTQPQHF. Here the CDR3 DNA reads TGTGCCAGCAGCGCAACGCGGGGCACTCAGCCCCAGCATTTT.